This TCR beta chain was found in a study of cytomegalovirus exposure and HLA in healthy donors. Study-wide results and caveats: As a later analysis showed, a missense DCLRE1C variant was linked to trimming of TCR beta V- and J-genes. Highly shared sequence variants in one cluster were likely a sequencing artifact.

The germline V and J ends were trimmed by 0 bases and 7 bases, with 10 bases remaining between them. The CDR3 sequence is 14 residues long. Germline V gene sequence: CDR1 GTSNPN, CDR2 SVGIG (reference sequence). The PCR made use of 60 Vbeta and 13 Jbeta primers. Assay used: immunoSEQ multiplex PCR; TCRdb lists only in-frame clones, some missing. The table records 25,000 to 40,000 clones, approximately 61% of them present only once. A word on this clone: Its antigen remains unknown.

Material for sequencing was PBMCs. The sequence derives from a man between 45 and 60 years old in good health and CMV-seropositive. This sequence joins TRBV30 and TRBJ1-6, with D possibly matching TRBD1 (6 bases). The CDR3 sequence: CAWSVGGLNSPLHF. The CDR3 bases are TGTGCCTGGAGTGTAGGGGGTTTGAATTCACCCCTCCACTTT.